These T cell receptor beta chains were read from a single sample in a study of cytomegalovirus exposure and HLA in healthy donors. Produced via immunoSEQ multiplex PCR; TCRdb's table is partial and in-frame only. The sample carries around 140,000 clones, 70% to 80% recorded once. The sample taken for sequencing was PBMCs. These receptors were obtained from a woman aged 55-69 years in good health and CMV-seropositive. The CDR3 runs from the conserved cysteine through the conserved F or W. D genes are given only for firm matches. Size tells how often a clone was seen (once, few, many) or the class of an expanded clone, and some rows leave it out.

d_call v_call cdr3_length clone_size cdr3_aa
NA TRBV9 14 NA CASSVGGSGDTQYF
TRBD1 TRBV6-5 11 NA CASRDRGEQYF
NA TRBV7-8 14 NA CASSPLTENTEAFF
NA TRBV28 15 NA CASSLSLRFMNEQFF
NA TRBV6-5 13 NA CASSSGQTYEQYF
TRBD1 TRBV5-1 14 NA CASSSGQGQQPQHF
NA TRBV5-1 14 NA CASSFDGQNTEAFF
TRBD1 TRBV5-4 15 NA CASRGAGQGAHGYTF
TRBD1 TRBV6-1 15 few CASSEGSRGITEAFF
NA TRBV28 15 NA CASSGKRQVRGEQFF
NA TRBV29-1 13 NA CSVAGHLNTEAFF
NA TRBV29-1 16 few CSATPPRWGGNYGYTF
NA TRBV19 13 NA CASSTQGMGEAFF
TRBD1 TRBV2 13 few CASRGTGNYEQYF